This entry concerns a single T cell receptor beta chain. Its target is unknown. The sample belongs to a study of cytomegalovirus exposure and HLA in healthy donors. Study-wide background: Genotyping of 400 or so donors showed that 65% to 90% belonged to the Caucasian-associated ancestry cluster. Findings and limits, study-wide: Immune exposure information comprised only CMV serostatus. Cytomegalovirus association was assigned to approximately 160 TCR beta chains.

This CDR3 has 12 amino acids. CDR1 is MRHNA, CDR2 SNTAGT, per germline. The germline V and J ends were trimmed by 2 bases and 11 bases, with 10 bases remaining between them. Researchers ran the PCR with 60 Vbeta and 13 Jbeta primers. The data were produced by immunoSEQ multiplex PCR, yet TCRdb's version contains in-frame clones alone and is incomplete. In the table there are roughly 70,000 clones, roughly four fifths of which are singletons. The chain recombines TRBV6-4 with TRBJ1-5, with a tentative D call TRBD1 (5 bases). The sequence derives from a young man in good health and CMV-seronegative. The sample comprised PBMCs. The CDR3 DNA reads TGTGCCAGCAGTGACGGGCGGGGGGCCCAGCATTTT. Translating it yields CASSDGRGAQHF.